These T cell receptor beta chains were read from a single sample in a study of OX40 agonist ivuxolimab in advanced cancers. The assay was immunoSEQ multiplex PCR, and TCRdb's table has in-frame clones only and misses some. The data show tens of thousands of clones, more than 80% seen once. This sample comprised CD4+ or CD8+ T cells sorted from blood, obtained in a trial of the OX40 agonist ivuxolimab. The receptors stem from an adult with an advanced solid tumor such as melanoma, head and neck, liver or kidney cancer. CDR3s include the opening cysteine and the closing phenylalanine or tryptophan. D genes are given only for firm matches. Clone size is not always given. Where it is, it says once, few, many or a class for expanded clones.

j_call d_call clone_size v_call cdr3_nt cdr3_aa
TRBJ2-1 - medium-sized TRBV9 TGTGCCAGCAGCGTCGGTAGCCTTTGGAATGAGCAGTTCTTC CASSVGSLWNEQFF
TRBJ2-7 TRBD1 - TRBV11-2 TGTGCCAGCAGCTTAGGTAGACAGGGGATCTCCTACGAGCAGTACTTC CASSLGRQGISYEQYF
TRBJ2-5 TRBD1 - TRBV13 TGTGCCAGCAGCTTAGGGGGACAGGGACTGGAGACCCAGTACTTC CASSLGGQGLETQYF
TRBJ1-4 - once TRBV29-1 TGCAGCGCCGAATGGGGAGAGGAAAAACTGTTTTTT CSAEWGEEKLFF
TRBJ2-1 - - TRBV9 TGTGCCAGCGGGGGGGCAAATGAGCAGTTCTTC CASGGANEQFF
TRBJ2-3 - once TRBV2 TGTGCCAGACCCTCCTCGGGGGCGCCAGATACGCAGTATTTT CARPSSGAPDTQYF
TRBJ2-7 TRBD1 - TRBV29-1 TGCAGCGTTAACCCAGGACAGGGGACCTACGAGCAGTACTTC CSVNPGQGTYEQYF
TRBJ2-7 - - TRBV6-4 TGTGCCAGCAGTGACTCAGGAGGGGAGCAGTACTTC CASSDSGGEQYF
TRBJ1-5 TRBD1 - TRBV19 TGTGCCAGTACCCAAGGGGGGACAGACTATCAGCCCCAGCATTTT CASTQGGTDYQPQHF
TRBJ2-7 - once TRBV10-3 TGTGCCATCAGCCCCGGGCTAAACGAGCAGTACTTC CAISPGLNEQYF